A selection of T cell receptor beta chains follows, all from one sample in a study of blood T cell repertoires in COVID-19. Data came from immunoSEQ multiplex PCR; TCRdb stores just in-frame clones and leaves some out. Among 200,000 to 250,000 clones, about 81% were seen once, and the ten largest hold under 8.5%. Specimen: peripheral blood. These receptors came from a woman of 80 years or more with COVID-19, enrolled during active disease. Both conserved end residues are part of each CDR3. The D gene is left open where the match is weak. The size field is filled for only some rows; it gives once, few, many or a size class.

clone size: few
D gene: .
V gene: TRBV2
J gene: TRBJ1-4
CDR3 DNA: TGTGCCAGCAGAGGTAATCAGGGCCCGGGGTTTTTT
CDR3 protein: CASRGNQGPGFF

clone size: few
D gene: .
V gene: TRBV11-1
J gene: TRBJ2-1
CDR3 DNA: TGTGCCAGCAGCTTACGGTACAATGAGCAGTTCTTC
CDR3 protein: CASSLRYNEQFF

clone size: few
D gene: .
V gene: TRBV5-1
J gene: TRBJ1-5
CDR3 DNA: TGCGCCAGCAGCTTGTACGGGGGTGAGGGTCAGCCCCAGCATTTT
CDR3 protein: CASSLYGGEGQPQHF

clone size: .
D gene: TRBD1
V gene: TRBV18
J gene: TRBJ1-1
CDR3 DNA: TGTGCCAGCTCACCAGAACCGGGACAGAGGAACACTGAAGCTTTCTTT
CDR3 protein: CASSPEPGQRNTEAFF

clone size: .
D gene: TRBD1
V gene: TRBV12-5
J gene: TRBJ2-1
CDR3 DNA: TGTGCTAGTGGCCTGGGACAGGAGTCCTACAATGAGCAGTTCTTC
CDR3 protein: CASGLGQESYNEQFF

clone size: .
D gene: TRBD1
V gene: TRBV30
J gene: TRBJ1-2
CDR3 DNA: TGTGCCTGGAGAGAGACAGGGAGCTATGGCTACACCTTC
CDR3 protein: CAWRETGSYGYTF

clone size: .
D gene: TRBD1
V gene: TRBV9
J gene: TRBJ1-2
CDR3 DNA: TGTGCCAGCAGCGTAGCATCAGGGGGCTTGGATGGCTACACCTTC
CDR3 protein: CASSVASGGLDGYTF

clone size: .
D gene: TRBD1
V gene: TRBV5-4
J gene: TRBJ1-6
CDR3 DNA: TGTGCCAGCAGATCCGGGACAGTTGAATCTCTGCCCCTCCACTTT
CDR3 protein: CASRSGTVESLPLHF

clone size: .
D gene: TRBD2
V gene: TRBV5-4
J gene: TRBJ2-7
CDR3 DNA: TGTGCCAGCAGCTTTAGCGGGAAGGGCGAGAGGGAGCAGTACTTC
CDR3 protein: CASSFSGKGEREQYF

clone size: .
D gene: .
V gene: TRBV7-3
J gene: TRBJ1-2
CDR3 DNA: TGTGCCAGCAGCCTGGACGAGTCAGGGGGCTACACCTTC
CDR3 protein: CASSLDESGGYTF

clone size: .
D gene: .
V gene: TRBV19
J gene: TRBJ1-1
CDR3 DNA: TGTGCCAGCCTTAGTAGAGGGCTCGAACGGACTTTCTTT
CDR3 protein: CASLSRGLERTFF

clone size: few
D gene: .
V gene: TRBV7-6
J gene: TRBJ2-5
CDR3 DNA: TGTGCCAGCAGCTTAACGCGGGGGCAGGGAGAGACCCAGTACTTC
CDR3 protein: CASSLTRGQGETQYF

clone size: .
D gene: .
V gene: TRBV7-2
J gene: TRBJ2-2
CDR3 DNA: TGTGCCAGCAGCCCAGGGTTCCGGGAGCTGTTTTTT
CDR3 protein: CASSPGFRELFF

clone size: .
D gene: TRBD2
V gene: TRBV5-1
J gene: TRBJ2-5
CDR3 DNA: TGCGCCAGCAGCCTCGGACTAGCGGGGAGGACCTCGTACTTC
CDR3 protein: CASSLGLAGRTSYF

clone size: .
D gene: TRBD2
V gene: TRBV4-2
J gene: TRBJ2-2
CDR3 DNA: TGTGCCAGCAGCCATTCCGGGACTAGCGGGAGGGAGGGCACCGGGGAGCTGTTTTTT
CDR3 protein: CASSHSGTSGREGTGELFF

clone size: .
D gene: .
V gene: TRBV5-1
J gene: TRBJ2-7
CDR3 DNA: TGCGCCAGCAGCCGCGATGACTACGACGAGCAGTACTTC
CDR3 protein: CASSRDDYDEQYF

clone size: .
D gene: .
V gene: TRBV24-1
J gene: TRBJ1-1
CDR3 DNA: TGTGCCACCCGGGCGGAGGGCCGGAACACTGAAGCTTTCTTT
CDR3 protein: CATRAEGRNTEAFF

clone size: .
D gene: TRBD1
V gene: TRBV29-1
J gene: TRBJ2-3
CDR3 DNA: TGCAGCGTCGGACAGGGAGTAAGGGATACGCAGTATTTT
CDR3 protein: CSVGQGVRDTQYF